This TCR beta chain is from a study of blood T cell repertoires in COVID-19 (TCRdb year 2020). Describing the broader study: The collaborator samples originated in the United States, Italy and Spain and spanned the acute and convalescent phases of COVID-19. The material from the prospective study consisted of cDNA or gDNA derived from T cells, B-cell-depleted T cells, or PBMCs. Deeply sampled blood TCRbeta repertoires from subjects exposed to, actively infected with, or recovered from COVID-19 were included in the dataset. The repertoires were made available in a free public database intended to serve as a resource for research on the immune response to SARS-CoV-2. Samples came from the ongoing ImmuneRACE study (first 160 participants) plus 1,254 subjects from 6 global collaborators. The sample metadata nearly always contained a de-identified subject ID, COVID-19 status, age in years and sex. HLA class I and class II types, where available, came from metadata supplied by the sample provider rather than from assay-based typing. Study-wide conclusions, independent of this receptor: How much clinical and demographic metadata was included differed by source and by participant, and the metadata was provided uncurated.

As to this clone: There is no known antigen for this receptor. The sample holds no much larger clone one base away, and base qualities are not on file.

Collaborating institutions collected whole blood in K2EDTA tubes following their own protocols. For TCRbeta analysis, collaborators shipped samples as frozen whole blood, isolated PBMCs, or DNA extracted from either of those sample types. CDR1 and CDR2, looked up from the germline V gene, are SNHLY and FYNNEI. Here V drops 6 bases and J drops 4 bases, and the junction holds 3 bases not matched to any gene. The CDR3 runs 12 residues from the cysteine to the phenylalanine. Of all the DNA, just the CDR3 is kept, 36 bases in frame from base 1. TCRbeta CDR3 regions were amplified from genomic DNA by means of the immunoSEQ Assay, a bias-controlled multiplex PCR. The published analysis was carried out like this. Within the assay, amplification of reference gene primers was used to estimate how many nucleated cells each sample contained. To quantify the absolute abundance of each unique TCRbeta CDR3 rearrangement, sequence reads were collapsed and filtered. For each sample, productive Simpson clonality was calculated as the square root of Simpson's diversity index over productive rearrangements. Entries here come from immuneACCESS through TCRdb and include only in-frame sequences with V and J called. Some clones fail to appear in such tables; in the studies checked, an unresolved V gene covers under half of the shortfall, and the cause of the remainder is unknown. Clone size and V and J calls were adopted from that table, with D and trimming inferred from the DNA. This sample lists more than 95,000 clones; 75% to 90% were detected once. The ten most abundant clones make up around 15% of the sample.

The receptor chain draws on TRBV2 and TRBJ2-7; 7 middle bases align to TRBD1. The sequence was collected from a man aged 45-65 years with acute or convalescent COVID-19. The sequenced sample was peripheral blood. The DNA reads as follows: TGTGCCAGCAGGGACAGGCTATACGAGCAGTACTTC. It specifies CASRDRLYEQYF.